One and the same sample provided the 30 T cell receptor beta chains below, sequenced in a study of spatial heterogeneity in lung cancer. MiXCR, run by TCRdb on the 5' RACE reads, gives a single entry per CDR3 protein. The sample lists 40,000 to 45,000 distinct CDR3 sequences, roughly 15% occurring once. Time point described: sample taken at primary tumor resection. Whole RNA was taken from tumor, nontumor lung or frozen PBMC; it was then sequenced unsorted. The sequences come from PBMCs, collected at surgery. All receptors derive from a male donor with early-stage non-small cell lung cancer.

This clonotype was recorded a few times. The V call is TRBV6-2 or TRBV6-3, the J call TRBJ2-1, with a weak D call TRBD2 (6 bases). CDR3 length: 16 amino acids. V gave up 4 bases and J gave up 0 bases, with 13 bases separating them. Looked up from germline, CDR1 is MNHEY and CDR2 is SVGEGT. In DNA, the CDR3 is TGTGCCAGCAGTTTCTCACTCGGGAGCTCCTACAATGAGCAGTTCTTC. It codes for CASSFSLGSSYNEQFF.

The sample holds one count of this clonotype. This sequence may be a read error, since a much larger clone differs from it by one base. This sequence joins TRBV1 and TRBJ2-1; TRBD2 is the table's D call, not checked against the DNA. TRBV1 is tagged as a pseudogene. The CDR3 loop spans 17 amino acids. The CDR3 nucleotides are TGCACCAGCAGCCAAGATCGAGAGACTAATTCCTACAATGAGCAGCTCTTC. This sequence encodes CTSSQDRETNSYNEQLF.

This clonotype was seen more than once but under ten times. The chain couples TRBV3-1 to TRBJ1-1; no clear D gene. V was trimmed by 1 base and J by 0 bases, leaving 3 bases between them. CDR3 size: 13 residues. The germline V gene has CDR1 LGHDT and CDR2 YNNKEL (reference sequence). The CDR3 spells CASSQGVNTEAFF. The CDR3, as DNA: TGTGCCAGCAGCCAAGGGGTGAACACTGAAGCTTTCTTT.

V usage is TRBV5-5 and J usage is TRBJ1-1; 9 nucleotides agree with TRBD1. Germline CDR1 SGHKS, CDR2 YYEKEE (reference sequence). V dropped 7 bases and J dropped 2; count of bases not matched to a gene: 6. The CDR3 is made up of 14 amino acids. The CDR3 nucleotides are TGTGCCAGCTTCCCGGGACAGGGCAACACTGAAGCTTTCTTT. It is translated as CASFPGQGNTEAFF. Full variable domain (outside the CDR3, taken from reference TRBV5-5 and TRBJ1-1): DAGVTQSPTHLIKTRGQQVTLRCSPISGHKSVSWYQQVLGQGPQFIFQYYEKEERGRGNFPDRFSARQFPNYSSELNVNALLLGDSALYLCASFPGQGNTEAFFGQGTRLTVV.

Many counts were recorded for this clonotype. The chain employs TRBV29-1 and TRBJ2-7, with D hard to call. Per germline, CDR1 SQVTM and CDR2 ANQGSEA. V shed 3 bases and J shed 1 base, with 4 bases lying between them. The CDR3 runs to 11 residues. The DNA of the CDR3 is TGCAGCGTTGAGGGGTCCTACGAGCAGTACTTC. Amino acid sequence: CSVEGSYEQYF.

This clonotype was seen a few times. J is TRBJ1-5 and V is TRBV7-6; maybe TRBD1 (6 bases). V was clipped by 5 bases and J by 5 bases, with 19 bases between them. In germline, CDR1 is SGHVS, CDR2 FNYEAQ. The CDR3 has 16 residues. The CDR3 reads CASSQGPGTNYQPQHF. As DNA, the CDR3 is TGTGCCAGCAGCCAAGGACCCGGGACAAACTATCAGCCCCAGCATTTT.

The CDR3 region is CASSLTPQQETQYF. DNA for the CDR3: TGTGCCAGCAGCCTTACTCCACAACAAGAGACCCAGTACTTC. This rearrangement joins TRBV6-1 to TRBJ2-5; no clear D. CDR3 length: 14 residues. The V and J ends lost 6 bases and 2 bases respectively, with 13 bases between them. Germline CDR1 MNHNS, CDR2 SASEGT.

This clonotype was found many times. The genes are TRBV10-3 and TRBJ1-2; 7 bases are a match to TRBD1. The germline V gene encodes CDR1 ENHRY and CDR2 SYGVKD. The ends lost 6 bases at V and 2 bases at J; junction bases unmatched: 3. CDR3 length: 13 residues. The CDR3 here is CAIRQGQNYGYTF. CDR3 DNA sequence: TGTGCCATCAGACAGGGACAGAACTATGGCTACACCTTC.

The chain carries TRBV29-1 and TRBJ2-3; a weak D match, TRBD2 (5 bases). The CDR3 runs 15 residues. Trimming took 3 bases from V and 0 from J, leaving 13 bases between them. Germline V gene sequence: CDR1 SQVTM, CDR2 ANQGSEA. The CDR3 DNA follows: TGCAGCGTTGAGGGAGAACCGTATAGCACAGATACGCAGTATTTT. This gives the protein CSVEGEPYSTDTQYF.

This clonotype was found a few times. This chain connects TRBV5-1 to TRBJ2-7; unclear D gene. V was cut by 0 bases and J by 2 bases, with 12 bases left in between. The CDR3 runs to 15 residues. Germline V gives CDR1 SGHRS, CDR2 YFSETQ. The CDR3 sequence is CASSLGHLQTYEQYF. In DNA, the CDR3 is TGCGCCAGCAGCTTGGGACACCTCCAAACCTACGAGCAGTACTTC.

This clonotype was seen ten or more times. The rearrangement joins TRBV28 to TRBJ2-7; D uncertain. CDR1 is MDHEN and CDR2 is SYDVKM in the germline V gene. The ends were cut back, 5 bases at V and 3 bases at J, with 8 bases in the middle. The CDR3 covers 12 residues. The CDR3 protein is CASSPDSYEQYF. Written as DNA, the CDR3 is TGTGCCAGCAGTCCCGATAGCTACGAGCAGTACTTC.

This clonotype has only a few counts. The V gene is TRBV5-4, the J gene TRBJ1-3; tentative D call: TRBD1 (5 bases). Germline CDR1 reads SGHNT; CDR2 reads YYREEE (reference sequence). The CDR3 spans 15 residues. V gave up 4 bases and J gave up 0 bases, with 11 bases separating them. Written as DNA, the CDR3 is TGTGCCAGCAGCCCGGGACGGAACTCTGGAAACACCATATATTTT. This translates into CASSPGRNSGNTIYF.

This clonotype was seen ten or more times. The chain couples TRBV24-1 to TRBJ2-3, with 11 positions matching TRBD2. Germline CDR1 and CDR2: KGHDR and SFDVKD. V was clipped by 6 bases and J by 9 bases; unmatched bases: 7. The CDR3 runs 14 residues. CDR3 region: CATSRGLADVTQYF. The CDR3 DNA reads TGTGCCACCAGTCGGGGACTAGCGGATGTCACGCAGTATTTT.

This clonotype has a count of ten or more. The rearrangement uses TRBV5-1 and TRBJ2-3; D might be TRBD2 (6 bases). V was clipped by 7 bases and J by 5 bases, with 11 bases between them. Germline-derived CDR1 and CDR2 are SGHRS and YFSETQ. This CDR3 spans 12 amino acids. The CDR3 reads CASGFSGDTQYF. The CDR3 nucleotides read TGCGCCAGCGGGTTTAGCGGAGATACGCAGTATTTT.

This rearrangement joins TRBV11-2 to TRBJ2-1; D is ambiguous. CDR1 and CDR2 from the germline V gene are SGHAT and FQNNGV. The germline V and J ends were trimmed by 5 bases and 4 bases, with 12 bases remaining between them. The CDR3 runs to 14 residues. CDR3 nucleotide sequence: TGTGCCAGCAGCCCCCTCATCAGGTACAATGAGCAGTTCTTC. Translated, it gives CASSPLIRYNEQFF. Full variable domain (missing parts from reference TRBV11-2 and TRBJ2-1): EAGVAQSPRYKIIEKRQSVAFWCNPISGHATLYWYQQILGQGPKLLIQFQNNGVVDDSQLPKDRFSAERLKGVDSTLKIQPAKLEDSAVYLCASSPLIRYNEQFFGPGTRLTVL.

The CDR3 reads CASSSYRGRETQYF. CDR3 bases: TGTGCCAGCAGCTCTTACAGGGGGCGAGAGACCCAGTACTTC. The chain employs TRBV7-9 and TRBJ2-5; TRBD1 matches at 9 bases. CDR1 SEHNR and CDR2 FQNEAQ come from the germline V gene (reference sequence). CDR3 length: 14 residues. The V gene end was trimmed by 4 bases and the J gene end by 4 bases; junction bases not matched to a gene: 4. Full variable domain (outside the CDR3, taken from reference TRBV7-9 and TRBJ2-5): DTGVSQNPRHKITKRGQNVTFRCDPISEHNRLYWYRQTLGQGPEFLTYFQNEAQLEKSRLLSDRFSAERPKGSFSTLEIQRTEQGDSAMYLCASSSYRGRETQYFGPGTRLLVL.

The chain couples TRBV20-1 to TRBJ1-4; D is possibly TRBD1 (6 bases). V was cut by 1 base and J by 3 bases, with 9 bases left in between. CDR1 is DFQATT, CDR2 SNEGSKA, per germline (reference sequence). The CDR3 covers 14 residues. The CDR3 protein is CSARVGGSNEKLFF. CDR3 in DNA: TGCAGTGCTAGAGTGGGGGGCTCTAATGAAAAACTGTTTTTT.

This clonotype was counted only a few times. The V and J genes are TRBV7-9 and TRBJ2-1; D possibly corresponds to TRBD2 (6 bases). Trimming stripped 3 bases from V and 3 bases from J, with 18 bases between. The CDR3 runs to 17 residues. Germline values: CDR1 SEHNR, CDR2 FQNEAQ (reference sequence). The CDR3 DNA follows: TGTGCCAGCAGCTTTTCCGCAGAGGAGGGTCTCTACAATGAGCAGTTCTTC. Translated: CASSFSAEEGLYNEQFF.

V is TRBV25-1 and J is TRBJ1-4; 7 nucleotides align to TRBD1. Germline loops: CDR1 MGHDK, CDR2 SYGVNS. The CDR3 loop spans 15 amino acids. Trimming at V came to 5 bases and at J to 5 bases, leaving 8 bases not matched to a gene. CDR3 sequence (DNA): TGTGCCAGCAGTAAGCAGGGACAGTCAAATGAAAAACTGTTTTTT. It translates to CASSKQGQSNEKLFF. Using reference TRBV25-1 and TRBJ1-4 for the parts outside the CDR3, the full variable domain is EADIYQTPRYLVIGTGKKITLECSQTMGHDKMYWYQQDPGMELHLIHYSYGVNSTEKGDLSSESTVSRIRTEHFPLTLESARPSHTSQYLCASSKQGQSNEKLFFGSGTQLSVL.

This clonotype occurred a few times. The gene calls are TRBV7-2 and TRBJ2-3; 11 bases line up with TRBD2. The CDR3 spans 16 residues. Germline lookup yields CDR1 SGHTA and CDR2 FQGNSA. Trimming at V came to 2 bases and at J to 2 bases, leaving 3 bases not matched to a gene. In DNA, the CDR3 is TGTGCCAGCAGCTTAAGACTAGCGGGAATCACAGATACGCAGTATTTT. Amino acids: CASSLRLAGITDTQYF.

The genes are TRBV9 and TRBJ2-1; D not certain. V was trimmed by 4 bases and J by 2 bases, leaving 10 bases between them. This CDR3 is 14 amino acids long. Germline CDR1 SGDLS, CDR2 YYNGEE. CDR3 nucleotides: TGTGCCAGCAGCTTACCCCCCCCCTACAATGAGCAGTTCTTC. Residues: CASSLPPPYNEQFF.

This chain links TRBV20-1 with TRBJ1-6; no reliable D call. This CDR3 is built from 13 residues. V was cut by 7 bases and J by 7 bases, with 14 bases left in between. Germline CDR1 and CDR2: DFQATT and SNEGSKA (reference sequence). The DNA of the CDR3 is TGCAGTGTGCGGTTCGTAGGGAATTCACCCCTCCACTTT. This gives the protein CSVRFVGNSPLHF.

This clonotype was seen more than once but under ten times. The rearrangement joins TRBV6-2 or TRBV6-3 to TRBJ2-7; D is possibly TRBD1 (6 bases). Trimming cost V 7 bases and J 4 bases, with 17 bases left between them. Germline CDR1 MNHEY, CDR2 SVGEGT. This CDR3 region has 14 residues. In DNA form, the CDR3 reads TGTGCCAGCACCCCCCGGACAGTCCGTTACGAGCAGTACTTC. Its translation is CASTPRTVRYEQYF.

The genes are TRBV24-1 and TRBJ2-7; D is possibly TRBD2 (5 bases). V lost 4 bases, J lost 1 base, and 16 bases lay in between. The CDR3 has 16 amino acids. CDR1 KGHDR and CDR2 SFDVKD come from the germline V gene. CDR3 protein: CATSDSGLLGSYEQYF. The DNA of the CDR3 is TGTGCCACCAGTGACAGCGGACTCCTTGGATCCTACGAGCAGTACTTC.

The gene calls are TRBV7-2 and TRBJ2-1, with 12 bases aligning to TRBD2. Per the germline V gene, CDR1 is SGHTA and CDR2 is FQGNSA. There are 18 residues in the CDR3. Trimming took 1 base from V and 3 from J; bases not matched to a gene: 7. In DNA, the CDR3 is TGTGCCAGCAGCTTAGAGGGCACTAGCGGGAGGTACTACAATGAGCAGTTCTTC. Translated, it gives CASSLEGTSGRYYNEQFF.

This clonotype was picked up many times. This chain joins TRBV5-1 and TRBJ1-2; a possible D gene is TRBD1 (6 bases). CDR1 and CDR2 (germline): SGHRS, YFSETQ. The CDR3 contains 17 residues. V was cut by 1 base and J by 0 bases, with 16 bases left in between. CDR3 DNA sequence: TGCGCCAGCAGCTTGACCCTAGACAGGAAGACTAACTATGGCTACACCTTC. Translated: CASSLTLDRKTNYGYTF.

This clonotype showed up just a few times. The CDR3 DNA sequence: TGTGCCAGCAGTTTATGGGCAGGGACGAACACCGGGGAGCTGTTTTTT. It translates to CASSLWAGTNTGELFF. V usage is TRBV28 and J usage is TRBJ2-2; tentative D call: TRBD1 (5 bases). Per germline, CDR1 MDHEN and CDR2 SYDVKM. The CDR3 is 16 residues long. The V gene lost 0 bases and the J gene lost 0 bases, with 8 bases spanning the gap.

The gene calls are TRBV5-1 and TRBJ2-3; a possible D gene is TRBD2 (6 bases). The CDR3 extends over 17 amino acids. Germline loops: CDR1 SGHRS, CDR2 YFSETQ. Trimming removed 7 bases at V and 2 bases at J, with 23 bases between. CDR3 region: CASAPSGVSRFTDTQYF. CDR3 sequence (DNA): TGCGCCAGCGCCCCCTCGGGGGTGAGTCGTTTCACAGATACGCAGTATTTT.

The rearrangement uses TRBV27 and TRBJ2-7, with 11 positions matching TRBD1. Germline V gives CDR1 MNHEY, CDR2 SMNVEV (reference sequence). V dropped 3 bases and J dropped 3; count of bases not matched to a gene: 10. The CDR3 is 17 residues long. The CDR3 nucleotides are TGTGCCAGCAGTTTTCAAATTACGGGGACAGGGGGCTACGAGCAGTACTTC. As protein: CASSFQITGTGGYEQYF.

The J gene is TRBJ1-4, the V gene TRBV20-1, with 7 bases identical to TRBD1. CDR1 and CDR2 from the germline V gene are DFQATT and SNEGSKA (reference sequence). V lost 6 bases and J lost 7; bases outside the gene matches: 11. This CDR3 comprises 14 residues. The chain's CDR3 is CSAARQGVGEKLFF. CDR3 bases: TGCAGTGCAGCAAGACAGGGAGTGGGTGAAAAACTGTTTTTT.